Listed below are T cell receptor beta chains from one sample, sequenced in a study. TCRdb redid the calling of the 5' RACE reads with MiXCR, one entry per CDR3 protein. The sample records around 50,000 distinct CDR3 sequences, roughly a sixth being singletons. Specimen: naive CD4+ T cells sorted from blood. The source of these receptors is a female donor with breast cancer. CDR3s include the opening cysteine and the closing phenylalanine or tryptophan. A D gene is named only where the DNA matches it firmly. The size entry is marked missing in some rows and otherwise reads once, few, many or a size class.

few . TRBJ2-1 TRBV2 TGTGCCAGCAGTGATGTGGTAGCGGTGTACAATGAGCAGTTCTTC CASSDVVAVYNEQFF
few . TRBJ1-3 TRBV29-1 TGCAGCGTCGTGCAGGGGAGAAACACCATATATTTT CSVVQGRNTIYF
few . TRBJ2-5 TRBV7-8 TGTGCCAGCGCCGGGATTAGATCCCTCCAAGAGACCCAGTACTTC CASAGIRSLQETQYF
. TRBD2 TRBJ2-2 TRBV3-1 TGTGCCAGCAGCCTAGGCGGGGGGATGAACACCGGGGAGCTGTTTTTT CASSLGGGMNTGELFF
. . TRBJ1-4 TRBV5-6 TGTGCCAGCAGCTTTGCCGGGGATGAAAAACTGTTTTTT CASSFAGDEKLFF
few . TRBJ2-5 TRBV5-1 TGCGCCAGCAGCTTGGGATCGGGACCGCAAGAGACCCAGTACTTC CASSLGSGPQETQYF
many . TRBJ2-5 TRBV5-1 TGTGCCAGCAGTCCACTGGGCGGCCAAGAGACCCAGTACTTC CASSPLGGQETQYF
. . TRBJ2-2 TRBV5-1 TGCGCCAGCAGCTTGGACGTGGCGCGCGTCGGGGAGCTGTTTTTC CASSLDVARVGELFF
. . TRBJ2-2 TRBV20-1 TGCAGTGTACCAGACATTTCGAACACCGGGGAGCTGTTTTTT CSVPDISNTGELFF
. . TRBJ1-2 TRBV20-1 TGCAGTGCCCCCCAGGGAGACTATGGCTACACCTTC CSAPQGDYGYTF
. TRBD1 TRBJ2-2 TRBV10-3 TGTGCCATCAGTGAGCCACCCGGGACAGGGGCGTCATCGAACACCGGGGAGCTGTTTTTT CAISEPPGTGASSNTGELFF
few TRBD2 TRBJ2-7 TRBV10-3 TGTGCCATCAGAGACATGACTAGCGGGAAGGGCTACGAGCAGTACTTC CAIRDMTSGKGYEQYF
many TRBD1 TRBJ2-5 TRBV5-6 TGTGCCAGCAGCGGACAGGTCTACCAAGAGACCCAGTACTTC CASSGQVYQETQYF
many . TRBJ2-2 TRBV7-2 TGTGCCAGCAGCTTAGAACCAAAGGGGCCGCGGGCTCGGGAGCTGTTTTTT CASSLEPKGPRARELFF
few TRBD2 TRBJ2-5 TRBV29-1 TGCAGCGTTGAAAAGGTAGCGGGCCTTTCAGGGACCCAGTACTTC CSVEKVAGLSGTQYF
. TRBD2 TRBJ2-1 TRBV7-3 TGTGCCAGCAGCCCCCTCCCTAGCGGGACTACTAATGAGCAGTTCTTC CASSPLPSGTTNEQFF
many TRBD1 TRBJ2-3 TRBV5-1 TGCGCCAGCAGCCCCTGGGACAGGGCGTCAGATACGCAGTATTTT CASSPWDRASDTQYF
few . TRBJ2-5 TRBV11-2 TGTGCCAGCAGCTTAGTCAGGGTAGGACAAGAGACCCAGTACTTC CASSLVRVGQETQYF
few TRBD2 TRBJ2-7 TRBV12-3/TRBV12-4 TGTGCCAGCAGTTCGGCAGGGAATAAGGACGGGAGGGACGAGCAGTACTTC CASSSAGNKDGRDEQYF
few TRBD1 TRBJ2-7 TRBV3-1 TGTGCCAGCAGCCAAGGAGGTTTAGGCGGGACAGGGGCCTACGAGCAGTACTTC CASSQGGLGGTGAYEQYF
many TRBD2 TRBJ2-3 TRBV7-2 TGTGCCAGCAGCTTACAGGGAGGGTTCACAGATACGCAGTATTTT CASSLQGGFTDTQYF
many . TRBJ2-1 TRBV15 TGTGCCACCAGCAGAGATACAGGGTTCGGGCAGTTCTTC CATSRDTGFGQFF
. . TRBJ2-3 TRBV4-3 TGCGCCAGCAGCCGAGTCGAAGGGGGAGCAGATACGCAGTATTTT CASSRVEGGADTQYF
many . TRBJ2-1 TRBV5-6 TGTGCCAGCAGCCCGAGGGACCCCGTCTACAATGAGCAGTTCTTC CASSPRDPVYNEQFF
. . TRBJ1-1 TRBV13 TGTGCCGGCAGGCAGGGAGGGGACACTGAAGCTTTCTTT CAGRQGGDTEAFF
once . TRBJ2-6 TRBV7-8 TGTGCCAGCAGTTCAGGGGTAGGGGCCAACGTCCTGACTTTC CASSSGVGANVLTF
many TRBD2 TRBJ2-1 TRBV6-1 TGTGCCAGCAAGACTAGCGGGGTAAATGAGCAGTTCTTC CASKTSGVNEQFF
medium-sized TRBD1 TRBJ1-6 TRBV29-1 TGCAGCGTGAGGACAGGTTATAATTCACCCCTCCACTTT CSVRTGYNSPLHF
many . TRBJ2-7 TRBV6-5 TGTGCCAGCAGTCCCCCCGGGGCGGACGAGCAGTACTTC CASSPPGADEQYF